The clone carrying this T cell receptor (beta chain) was detected only once. Other DNA variants within this sample encode the same CDR3. The data originate from a study of shared clonotypes between healthy human individuals. This CDR3 is 16 amino acids long. Germline values: CDR1 SGDLS, CDR2 YYNGEE. The J segment lost 4 bases and the V segment lost 0 bases, leaving 6 bases of the junction unmatched. Method: immunoSEQ multiplex PCR; TCRdb's copy keeps in-frame clones and lacks some. The profile shows about 1.4 million clones, around 97% of them singletons. The sequencing sample was made of naive CD4+ T cells sorted from blood. Sample subset: CD45RA+ positively selected. The clonotype comes from a man younger than 40 in good health. The V call is TRBV9, the J call TRBJ2-5; TRBD2 agrees at 10 bases. The CDR3 loop is CASSVGAGGPGETQYF. The DNA for the CDR3 is TGTGCCAGCAGCGTAGGAGCGGGAGGGCCCGGAGAGACCCAGTACTTC. The full variable domain, completed using reference TRBV9 and TRBJ2-5, is DSGVTQTPKHLITATGQRVTLRCSPRSGDLSVYWYQQSLDQGLQFLIQYYNGEERAKGNILERFSAQQFPDLHSELNLSSLELGDSALYFCASSVGAGGPGETQYFGPGTRLLVL.